This T cell receptor beta chain stems from a study of regulatory T cells in long-lasting Graves disease. TCR beta libraries were built with iRepertoire HTBI primers and Arm-PCR of CDR3 regions. TCRdb fed the multiplex PCR reads into MiXCR, producing one record per CDR3 protein. The sample has some 330,000 distinct CDR3 sequences; approximately 25% are singletons. Germline CDR1 is SGHVS and CDR2 is FQNEAQ. CDR3 length equals 12 residues. V lost 7 bases and J lost 0, with 6 bases in between. Noted time point: persistent/refractory GD, antithyroid drugs over 5 years with positive TRAb. From RNA extracted from PBMCs, the TCR library was made.

The sequenced sample was peripheral blood mononuclear cells (PBMCs), obtained when the disease was refractory, from a patient treated with antithyroid drugs. The V call is TRBV7-8, the J call TRBJ2-5; D is ambiguous. The sequence was obtained from a woman in her thirties or forties with Graves disease. The CDR3 DNA follows: TGTGCCAGCACAGGATACCAAGAGACCCAGTACTTC. Its protein product is CASTGYQETQYF. The complete variable domain, with remaining parts taken from reference TRBV7-8 and TRBJ2-5, reads GAGVSQSPRYKVAKRGQDVALRCDPISGHVSLFWYQQALGQGPEFLTYFQNEAQLDKSGLPSDRFFAERPEGSVSTLKIQRTQQEDSAVYLCASTGYQETQYFGPGTRLLVL.